Listed below are T cell receptor beta chains from one sample, sequenced in a study of response to subunit inactivated influenza vaccine. Using its own MiXCR run on the RT-PCR reads, TCRdb lists one record per CDR3 protein. The sample includes 500,000 to 750,000 distinct CDR3 sequences, roughly 15% of them seen just once. This material consisted of PBMCs from blood, taken less than 13 days after vaccination. The receptor source for this set is a man aged 45-60 years who received an inactivated influenza vaccine. The CDR3 runs from the conserved cysteine through the conserved F or W. The D gene is left open where the match is weak. Rows may omit the clone size; those that give it use once, few, many or a size class.

cdr3_aa | cdr3_nt | j_call | d_call | clone_size | v_call
CASSQGPAAKGWSYEQYF | TGTGCCAGCAGCCAAGGTCCGGCAGCCAAGGGGTGGTCCTACGAGCAGTACTTC | TRBJ2-7 | - | few | TRBV3-1
CSVSGQGVYEQYF | TGCAGCGTTTCGGGACAGGGTGTCTACGAGCAGTACTTC | TRBJ2-7 | TRBD1 | - | TRBV29-1
CASSLATHSLLSDEQYF | TGCGCCAGCAGCTTGGCCACACACAGCCTCCTTTCGGACGAGCAGTACTTC | TRBJ2-7 | - | many | TRBV5-1
CSGMNTEAFF | TGCAGCGGAATGAACACTGAAGCTTTCTTT | TRBJ1-1 | - | medium-sized | TRBV29-1
CASSYRQGRTGELFF | TGTGCCAGCAGTTACCGACAGGGCAGAACCGGGGAGCTGTTTTTT | TRBJ2-2 | TRBD1 | few | TRBV6-2/TRBV6-3
CASSLRQVYNEQFF | TGCGCCAGCAGCTTGAGGCAGGTCTACAATGAGCAGTTCTTC | TRBJ2-1 | - | few | TRBV5-1
CASSQASSYEQYF | TGTGCCAGCAGTCAGGCGAGCTCCTACGAGCAGTACTTC | TRBJ2-7 | - | few | TRBV7-9
CASSGNMNTEAFF | TGTGCCAGCAGTGGTAACATGAACACTGAAGCTTTCTTT | TRBJ1-1 | - | few | TRBV6-4
CASSTGLAGSGEQYF | TGTGCCAGCAGCACGGGACTAGCGGGGTCGGGCGAGCAGTACTTC | TRBJ2-7 | TRBD2 | few | TRBV7-2
CSVDNPTKVADTQYF | TGCAGCGTTGATAACCCTACTAAGGTGGCAGATACGCAGTATTTT | TRBJ2-3 | - | few | TRBV29-1
CSTTGGGYNEQFF | TGCAGTACCACAGGGGGCGGTTACAATGAGCAGTTCTTC | TRBJ2-1 | TRBD1 | - | TRBV20-1
CASSVSTGTRYEQYF | TGTGCCAGCAGCGTATCGACAGGGACCCGCTACGAGCAGTACTTC | TRBJ2-7 | TRBD1 | few | TRBV9
CASSLQGGAKNIQYF | TGTGCCAGCAGCTTACAGGGGGGAGCCAAAAACATTCAGTACTTC | TRBJ2-4 | - | - | TRBV7-2
CASSKGPGGRPGELFF | TGCGCCAGCAGCAAAGGACCGGGAGGAAGACCCGGGGAGCTGTTTTTT | TRBJ2-2 | TRBD2 | - | TRBV4-1
CASSYSGYPLNTEAFF | TGTGCCAGCAGTTACTCGGGTTATCCTTTGAACACTGAAGCTTTCTTT | TRBJ1-1 | - | - | TRBV6-5
CASSFRGLEQYF | TGCGCCAGCAGCTTCCGCGGGCTCGAGCAGTACTTC | TRBJ2-7 | - | few | TRBV5-1
CASLTGEPSEQYF | TGTGCCAGCCTGACAGGAGAGCCGTCCGAGCAGTACTTC | TRBJ2-7 | - | - | TRBV19
CASSYRQDPPYEQYF | TGTGCCAGCAGCTACAGACAGGACCCCCCCTACGAGCAGTACTTC | TRBJ2-7 | - | once | TRBV7-2
CASSFSQTGLETQYF | TGTGCCAGCAGTTTTTCCCAGACAGGGCTGGAGACCCAGTACTTC | TRBJ2-5 | TRBD1 | few | TRBV28
CASSLPGTGNSPLHF | TGTGCCAGCAGCCTGCCCGGGACGGGGAATTCACCCCTCCACTTT | TRBJ1-6 | - | - | TRBV5-6
CASSLEGVLATGELFF | TGTGCCAGCAGCTTAGAAGGGGTTCTAGCGACCGGGGAGCTGTTTTTT | TRBJ2-2 | - | - | TRBV11-2
CSARRQSMSSYEQYF | TGCAGTGCTAGACGACAGTCGATGAGCTCCTACGAGCAGTACTTC | TRBJ2-7 | - | - | TRBV20-1
CAISEGRVTPDFQETQYF | TGTGCCATCAGTGAGGGGCGGGTGACACCCGATTTCCAAGAGACCCAGTACTTC | TRBJ2-5 | - | few | TRBV10-3
CASSISSNYGYTF | TGTGCCAGCAGTATCAGTTCTAACTATGGCTACACCTTC | TRBJ1-2 | - | few | TRBV12-3/TRBV12-4
CASSSQGDEQFF | TGTGCCAGCAGCTCGCAGGGGGATGAGCAGTTCTTC | TRBJ2-1 | TRBD1 | few | TRBV7-2
CASTLLEGAFTEAFF | TGTGCCAGCACCTTGCTCGAGGGGGCTTTCACTGAAGCTTTCTTT | TRBJ1-1 | TRBD1 | - | TRBV2
CASSQDRGDGEKLFF | TGCGCCAGCAGCCAGGACAGGGGGGACGGTGAAAAACTGTTTTTT | TRBJ1-4 | TRBD1 | - | TRBV4-1
CASSVEGENEQFF | TGTGCCAGCAGCGTAGAAGGCGAGAATGAGCAGTTCTTC | TRBJ2-1 | - | - | TRBV9
CATSLRLAAYEQYF | TGTGCCACCAGCTTAAGACTAGCAGCCTACGAGCAGTACTTC | TRBJ2-7 | TRBD2 | - | TRBV15
CASSLAAEVTDTQYF | TGTGCCAGCAGCTTAGCAGCGGAAGTCACAGATACGCAGTATTTT | TRBJ2-3 | - | many | TRBV7-6
CSARDWTSGVNEQFF | TGCAGTGCTAGAGATTGGACTAGCGGGGTCAATGAGCAGTTCTTC | TRBJ2-1 | TRBD2 | - | TRBV20-1
CASMGGTNEKLFF | TGTGCCAGCATGGGGGGAACTAATGAAAAACTGTTTTTT | TRBJ1-4 | - | - | TRBV6-1
CSAGLAGVSEQYF | TGCAGTGCCGGACTAGCGGGAGTGAGCGAGCAGTACTTC | TRBJ2-7 | TRBD2 | - | TRBV20-1
CSVEIYGQGRNYGYTF | TGCAGCGTTGAAATTTACGGGCAGGGCCGAAACTATGGCTACACCTTC | TRBJ1-2 | - | many | TRBV29-1
CASSPTAGRGQFF | TGTGCCAGCAGTCCCACGGCTGGACGTGGGCAGTTCTTC | TRBJ2-1 | - | many | TRBV6-2/TRBV6-3
CATRPGPSNEKLFF | TGTGCCACGAGACCGGGTCCGTCTAATGAAAAACTGTTTTTT | TRBJ1-4 | - | - | TRBV10-3
CAISEWGGLGYEQYF | TGTGCCATCAGTGAGTGGGGGGGGCTAGGCTACGAGCAGTACTTC | TRBJ2-7 | - | few | TRBV10-3
CASSSNLNGRGLSSYNEQFF | TGTGCCAGCAGCTCCAATTTAAATGGCAGGGGCCTTAGCTCCTACAATGAGCAGTTCTTC | TRBJ2-1 | - | few | TRBV11-1
CASSLVFRGGSPLHF | TGTGCCAGCAGCTTAGTCTTTAGGGGGGGTTCACCCCTCCACTTT | TRBJ1-6 | - | many | TRBV7-2
CSARDSRGRGSPQHF | TGCAGTGCTAGAGATAGTAGGGGCAGGGGTTCACCCCAGCATTTT | TRBJ1-5 | - | - | TRBV20-1
CSVTGTSGREFF | TGCAGCGTCACCGGGACTAGCGGGAGGGAATTCTTC | TRBJ2-1 | TRBD2 | few | TRBV29-1
CSASGQGYTGELFF | TGCAGTGCTAGTGGGCAGGGATACACCGGGGAGCTGTTTTTT | TRBJ2-2 | - | - | TRBV20-1
CASRLSGGAYNEQFF | TGTGCCAGCCGTCTCTCAGGGGGTGCCTACAATGAGCAGTTCTTC | TRBJ2-1 | TRBD1 | - | TRBV19
CASSRTGGGDEQFF | TGCGCCAGCAGCAGGACAGGGGGCGGGGATGAGCAGTTCTTC | TRBJ2-1 | TRBD1 | - | TRBV5-1
CASSLVRRTDTQYF | TGTGCCAGCAGTTTAGTACGGCGCACAGATACGCAGTATTTT | TRBJ2-3 | - | many | TRBV12-3/TRBV12-4
CASSQDSTGRATQYF | TGTGCCAGCAGCCAAGATTCGACAGGTCGGGCGACCCAGTACTTC | TRBJ2-5 | - | few | TRBV3-1
CSAKDLDPVDEQYF | TGCAGTGCTAAAGACCTAGATCCTGTCGACGAGCAGTACTTC | TRBJ2-7 | - | many | TRBV20-1
CATSDPGFRADTQYF | TGTGCCACCAGTGATCCAGGGTTCCGGGCAGATACGCAGTATTTT | TRBJ2-3 | - | few | TRBV24-1
CASSGQKNTEAFF | TGTGCCAGCAGCGGACAGAAGAACACTGAAGCTTTCTTT | TRBJ1-1 | - | few | TRBV12-3/TRBV12-4
CASSYSFADNQPQHF | TGTGCCAGCAGTTACTCGTTCGCAGACAATCAGCCCCAGCATTTT | TRBJ1-5 | - | many | TRBV6-5
CSAKGSYYEQYF | TGCAGTGCTAAGGGGTCATACTACGAGCAGTACTTC | TRBJ2-7 | - | - | TRBV20-1
CASKRSNQPQHF | TGTGCCAGCAAGAGGAGCAATCAGCCCCAGCATTTT | TRBJ1-5 | - | - | TRBV12-3/TRBV12-4
CASSLGNLVQREYEQFF | TGTGCCAGCAGTTTAGGAAACTTGGTGCAGAGGGAATATGAGCAGTTCTTC | TRBJ2-1 | - | - | TRBV28